A selection of T cell receptor beta chains follows, all from one sample in a study of T cells in Graves' hyperthyroidism and ophthalmopathy. TCRdb recomputed calls from the multiplex PCR reads with MiXCR, one row per CDR3 protein. The sample yields some 800,000 distinct CDR3 sequences, roughly 40% seen once. Sample: blood. These receptors were obtained from a young man with Graves' hyperthyroidism. Each CDR3 is given with its conserved first and last residue. The D gene is left open where the match is weak. Where a row states a size, it is once, few, many or the class of an expanded clone; other rows omit it.

J gene: TRBJ1-1; V gene: TRBV11-2; clone size: few; D gene: .; CDR3 DNA: TGTGCCAGCACCCTGGGTGGGGGCGTCGCTGAAGCTTTCTTT; CDR3 protein: CASTLGGGVAEAFF
J gene: TRBJ2-2; V gene: TRBV7-9; clone size: .; D gene: .; CDR3 DNA: TGTGCCAGCAGCTTAGATGCGTACACCGGGGAGCTGTTTTTT; CDR3 protein: CASSLDAYTGELFF
J gene: TRBJ2-7; V gene: TRBV7-9; clone size: once; D gene: .; CDR3 DNA: TGCGCCAGCAGCCGGACTCCCAGGGGTCCTAGCTCCTACGAGCAGTACTTC; CDR3 protein: CASSRTPRGPSSYEQYF
J gene: TRBJ1-2; V gene: TRBV15; clone size: .; D gene: .; CDR3 DNA: TGTGCCACCAGCAGAGGGGTTCAGCATAACTATGGCTACACCTTC; CDR3 protein: CATSRGVQHNYGYTF
J gene: TRBJ2-7; V gene: TRBV24-1; clone size: .; D gene: .; CDR3 DNA: TGTGAGCAACATGATCCCCTCAGGCCTCCGACCCCCTACGAGCAGTACTTC; CDR3 protein: CEQHDPLRPPTPYEQYF
J gene: TRBJ2-7; V gene: TRBV15; clone size: .; D gene: TRBD2; CDR3 DNA: TGTGCCACCAGCAGAGAGCTAGCGGGAGCCTACGAGCAGTACTTC; CDR3 protein: CATSRELAGAYEQYF
J gene: TRBJ1-1; V gene: TRBV5-1; clone size: .; D gene: .; CDR3 DNA: TGCGCCAGCGCCACCCCCTCGAACACTGAAGCTTTCTTT; CDR3 protein: CASATPSNTEAFF
J gene: TRBJ2-2; V gene: TRBV4-3; clone size: few; D gene: .; CDR3 DNA: TGCGCCAGCAGCCAAGCGCCGGGGGAGGTCGGGGAGCTGTTTTTT; CDR3 protein: CASSQAPGEVGELFF
J gene: TRBJ2-7; V gene: TRBV10-2; clone size: few; D gene: .; CDR3 DNA: TGCGCCAGCAGGGGGTGGGGCGGCTACGAGCAGTACTTC; CDR3 protein: CASRGWGGYEQYF
J gene: TRBJ1-1; V gene: TRBV2; clone size: many; D gene: .; CDR3 DNA: TGTGCCAGCAGTCCTTTTTTGGGCCGGAACACTGAAGCTTTCTTT; CDR3 protein: CASSPFLGRNTEAFF
J gene: TRBJ2-7; V gene: TRBV7-9; clone size: .; D gene: .; CDR3 DNA: TGTGCCAGCAGCTTAGGACCGGTAGCTGAAGGGTACGAGCAGTACTTC; CDR3 protein: CASSLGPVAEGYEQYF
J gene: TRBJ1-1; V gene: TRBV7-2; clone size: few; D gene: TRBD1; CDR3 DNA: TGTGCCAGCAGCTACCGGGACAGGGGGCGACAGGGAGCTTTCTTT; CDR3 protein: CASSYRDRGRQGAFF
J gene: TRBJ1-1; V gene: TRBV14; clone size: .; D gene: .; CDR3 DNA: TGTGCCAGCAGCCCCGGGATCATGAACACTGAAGCTTTCTTT; CDR3 protein: CASSPGIMNTEAFF
J gene: TRBJ2-5; V gene: TRBV2; clone size: many; D gene: TRBD2; CDR3 DNA: TGTGCCAGCAGTGACCCAGGACTAGCGTCGGGAGAGACCCAGTACTTC; CDR3 protein: CASSDPGLASGETQYF
J gene: TRBJ1-1; V gene: TRBV29-1; clone size: many; D gene: .; CDR3 DNA: TGCAGCGTTGGTCTCCTGAACACTGAAGCTTTCTTT; CDR3 protein: CSVGLLNTEAFF
J gene: TRBJ1-2; V gene: TRBV20-1; clone size: few; D gene: .; CDR3 DNA: TGCAGTGCTAGGTTTAGGGATGGCTACACCTTC; CDR3 protein: CSARFRDGYTF
J gene: TRBJ2-6; V gene: TRBV29-1; clone size: .; D gene: .; CDR3 DNA: TGCAGGAACCAGGGCGATGGGGCCAACGTCCTGACTTTC; CDR3 protein: CRNQGDGANVLTF
J gene: TRBJ1-1; V gene: TRBV6-5; clone size: .; D gene: .; CDR3 DNA: TGTGCCAGCTATGTAGGGGGATATACTGAAGCTTTCTTT; CDR3 protein: CASYVGGYTEAFF
J gene: TRBJ1-1; V gene: TRBV9; clone size: .; D gene: .; CDR3 DNA: TGTGCCAGCAGCCAAGCCCGTGTGGGTGAAGCTTTCTTT; CDR3 protein: CASSQARVGEAFF
J gene: TRBJ2-7; V gene: TRBV7-2; clone size: few; D gene: .; CDR3 DNA: TGTGCCAGCAGCTTAACCGGCGGGGTGTACGAGCAGTACTTC; CDR3 protein: CASSLTGGVYEQYF
J gene: TRBJ1-6; V gene: TRBV5-1; clone size: .; D gene: .; CDR3 DNA: TGCGCCAGCATGGCCGGGCAGGTCAATAATTCACCCCTCCACTTT; CDR3 protein: CASMAGQVNNSPLHF
J gene: TRBJ2-7; V gene: TRBV9; clone size: .; D gene: .; CDR3 DNA: TGTGCCAGCAGCGTAGAGGCTCGAGGGAGCTCCTACGAGCAGTACTTC; CDR3 protein: CASSVEARGSSYEQYF
J gene: TRBJ1-5; V gene: TRBV19; clone size: many; D gene: .; CDR3 DNA: TGTGCCAGTAGTATAGTTGGAGCATATAGCAATCAGCCCCAGCATTTT; CDR3 protein: CASSIVGAYSNQPQHF
J gene: TRBJ2-7; V gene: TRBV7-7; clone size: .; D gene: TRBD1; CDR3 DNA: TGTGCTAGCAGCTCCGGACAGGGGCCCTCCTACGAGCAGTACTTC; CDR3 protein: CASSSGQGPSYEQYF
J gene: TRBJ1-1; V gene: TRBV9; clone size: .; D gene: .; CDR3 DNA: TGTGCCAGCAGCGTTAGAGACAGTACCACTGAAGCTTTCTTT; CDR3 protein: CASSVRDSTTEAFF
J gene: TRBJ2-7; V gene: TRBV7-9; clone size: once; D gene: .; CDR3 DNA: TGTGCCAGCAGCTCCCCGGCGGGGCGGGAAGAGCAGTACTTC; CDR3 protein: CASSSPAGREEQYF
J gene: TRBJ2-7; V gene: TRBV9; clone size: .; D gene: TRBD1; CDR3 DNA: TGTGCCAGCAGCTGGGACAGCCACTCCTACGAGCAGTACTTC; CDR3 protein: CASSWDSHSYEQYF
J gene: TRBJ1-1; V gene: TRBV29-1; clone size: .; D gene: .; CDR3 DNA: TGCAGCTTGGCTACAGACATCATGAACACTGAAGCTTTCTTT; CDR3 protein: CSLATDIMNTEAFF
J gene: TRBJ1-5; V gene: TRBV7-9; clone size: .; D gene: TRBD1; CDR3 DNA: TGTGCCAGCAGCTTAGTTAGGGGGCTAAATCAGCCCCAGCATTTT; CDR3 protein: CASSLVRGLNQPQHF
J gene: TRBJ2-5; V gene: TRBV6-5; clone size: .; D gene: TRBD1; CDR3 DNA: TGTGCCAGCAGTTACTCGAACAGGGGGGAGACCCAGTACTTC; CDR3 protein: CASSYSNRGETQYF
J gene: TRBJ2-7; V gene: TRBV29-1; clone size: many; D gene: .; CDR3 DNA: TGCAGCATTCGGGACGCGAGCTCCTACGAGCAGTACTTC; CDR3 protein: CSIRDASSYEQYF
J gene: TRBJ2-2; V gene: TRBV24-1; clone size: .; D gene: .; CDR3 DNA: TGTGCCACCTCCCCGGCAGGGAGGAACACCGGGGAGCTGTTTTTT; CDR3 protein: CATSPAGRNTGELFF
J gene: TRBJ1-2; V gene: TRBV19; clone size: many; D gene: TRBD1; CDR3 DNA: TGTGCCAGTAGCCTCAGGGGGCCTCCTATGGGCTACACCTTC; CDR3 protein: CASSLRGPPMGYTF
J gene: TRBJ2-7; V gene: TRBV7-9; clone size: few; D gene: .; CDR3 DNA: TGTGCCAGCAGCTTACACCCAGCCTACGAGCAGTACTTC; CDR3 protein: CASSLHPAYEQYF